The 27 T cell receptor beta chains below were found in one sample sequenced in a study of blood T cell repertoires in COVID-19. Method: immunoSEQ multiplex PCR; TCRdb's copy keeps in-frame clones and lacks some. Among about 210,000 clones listed, around four fifths were seen once. The sample taken for sequencing was peripheral blood. These receptors were collected from an elderly woman with COVID-19, enrolled during active disease.

This rearrangement joins TRBV14 to TRBJ1-5, with D unclear. Trimming left V 1 base short and J 6 bases short, with 7 bases between. This CDR3 has 13 residues. Germline CDR1 reads SGHDN; CDR2 reads FVKESK. CDR3 coding DNA: TGTGCCAGCAGCCAAGGTGAGGCTCAGCCCCAGCATTTT. This encodes CASSQGEAQPQHF. The full variable domain, in which reference TRBV14 and TRBJ1-5 provide the parts outside the CDR3, is EAGVTQFPSHSVIEKGQTVTLRCDPISGHDNLYWYRRVMGKEIKFLLHFVKESKQDESGMPNNRFLAERTGGTYSTLKVQPAELEDSGVYFCASSQGEAQPQHFGDGTRLSIL.

J is TRBJ2-2 and V is TRBV18, with 12 bases that match TRBD1. Germline CDR1 is KGHSH and CDR2 is LQKENI. The CDR3 contains 16 residues. J lost 4 bases, V lost 6 bases, and 6 bases had no gene match. The CDR3 region has the DNA TGTGCCAGCTCCCCAGGGACAGGGGGCCTCACCGGGGAGCTGTTTTTT. Residues: CASSPGTGGLTGELFF. Full variable domain (rest looked up from reference TRBV18 and TRBJ2-2): NAGVMQNPRHLVRRRGQEARLRCSPMKGHSHVYWYRQLPEEGLKFMVYLQKENIIDESGMPKERFSAEFPKEGPSILRIQQVVRGDSAAYFCASSPGTGGLTGELFFGEGSRLTVL.

This CDR3 is CATQGVINEKLFF. The CDR3 coding sequence is TGTGCCACCCAAGGGGTAATTAATGAAAAACTGTTTTTT. The V and J genes are TRBV10-3 and TRBJ1-4; D possibly corresponds to TRBD1 (5 bases). CDR1 ENHRY and CDR2 SYGVKD come from the germline V gene. CDR3 length equals 13 residues. V gave up 10 bases and J gave up 4 bases, with 13 bases separating them.

The chain carries TRBV7-2 and TRBJ2-1; TRBD1 might be the D (6 bases). V lost 2 bases to trimming and J lost 7 bases, with 15 bases between them. The germline V gene has CDR1 SGHTA and CDR2 FQGNSA. CDR3 length equals 15 residues. CDR3 amino acids: CASSLYRESPNEQFF. In nucleotides, the CDR3 is TGTGCCAGCAGCTTATACAGGGAGTCTCCTAATGAGCAGTTCTTC.

This chain joins TRBV6-5 and TRBJ2-3, with 8 bases lining up with TRBD2. The junction had 7 bases not matched to a gene; V was cut back by 6 bases and J by 2 bases. Looked up from germline, CDR1 is MNHEY and CDR2 is SVGAGI. The CDR3 has 15 amino acids. The CDR3 DNA sequence: TGTGCCAGCAGCTTACTAGCGGTCGACACAGATACGCAGTATTTT. Translation gives CASSLLAVDTDTQYF.

The chain uses TRBV6-6 and TRBJ1-1; D ambiguous. Germline CDR1 MNHNY, CDR2 SVGAGI (reference sequence). V was clipped by 0 bases and J by 6 bases, with 8 bases between them. CDR3 length: 13 amino acids. The CDR3 region is CASSYSGGAEAFF. In DNA, the CDR3 is TGTGCCAGCAGTTACTCCGGAGGCGCTGAAGCTTTCTTT.

CDR3 loop: CASSLSIGQGSFF. CDR3 DNA: TGTGCCAGCAGTTTAAGTATTGGACAGGGGTCGTTCTTC. The chain employs TRBV12-3 or TRBV12-4 and TRBJ2-1; 9 nucleotides line up with TRBD1. The CDR3 is 13 amino acids. V was pared by 2 bases and J by 15 bases, with 8 bases of the junction left unmatched.

V is TRBV3-1 (or the pseudogene TRBV3-2) and J is TRBJ1-6; maybe TRBD1 (5 bases). The CDR3 loop spans 13 amino acids. The V end lost 1 base, the J end lost 14 bases, and 12 bases lay between the germline ends. Germline V lookup: CDR1 LGHDT, CDR2 YNNKEL (reference sequence). The CDR3 protein is CASSQAQGVALHF. The CDR3 bases are TGTGCCAGCAGCCAAGCGCAGGGTGTCGCCCTCCACTTT.

This clone was counted only a few times. V gene TRBV19 combines with J gene TRBJ1-5; the D gene is possibly TRBD1 (5 bases). The CDR3 has 15 residues. CDR1 is LNHDA and CDR2 is SQIVND in the germline V gene (reference sequence). The germline V and J ends were trimmed by 2 bases and 0 bases, with 8 bases remaining between them. The CDR3 protein is CASSIQGISNQPQHF. CDR3 nucleotides: TGTGCCAGTAGTATACAGGGTATTAGCAATCAGCCCCAGCATTTT.

The chain combines TRBV6-5 with TRBJ1-5; D is unclear. This CDR3 is built from 14 residues. CDR1 and CDR2 (germline): MNHEY, SVGAGI. V gave up 2 bases and J gave up 0 bases, with 5 bases separating them. The CDR3 is CASSYAYSNQPQHF. The CDR3 region has the DNA TGTGCCAGCAGTTACGCGTATAGCAATCAGCCCCAGCATTTT.

The table lists this clone with a few counts. The rearrangement uses TRBV28 and TRBJ1-1, with a possible D match to TRBD1 (5 bases). Trimming pared 3 bases from V and 8 bases from J, leaving 10 bases between. Germline V lookup: CDR1 MDHEN, CDR2 SYDVKM. The CDR3 spans 12 residues. As DNA, the CDR3 is TGTGCCAGCAGTTTGCAGGGTGGAGAAGCTTTCTTT. Protein: CASSLQGGEAFF.

The chain is built from TRBV29-1 and TRBJ1-1; 9 bases are a match to TRBD1. Germline lookup yields CDR1 SQVTM and CDR2 ANQGSEA. The CDR3 contains 12 residues. J was trimmed by 1 base and V by 6 bases; bases with no gene match: 0. CDR3 sequence: CSVGQGNTEAFF. The CDR3 DNA reads TGCAGCGTGGGACAGGGGAACACTGAAGCTTTCTTT. The full variable domain, in which reference TRBV29-1 and TRBJ1-1 provide the parts outside the CDR3, is SAVISQKPSRDICQRGTSLTIQCQVDSQVTMMFWYRQQPGQSLTLIATANQGSEATYESGFVIDKFPISRPNLTFSTLTVSNMSPEDSSIYLCSVGQGNTEAFFGQGTRLTVV.

This chain uses TRBV20-1 with TRBJ2-1; D gene unclear. Trimming took off 0 bases at V and 8 bases at J, with 5 bases between the two ends. The CDR3 covers 11 residues. The germline V gene encodes CDR1 DFQATT and CDR2 SNEGSKA (reference sequence). The CDR3 is CSARDLYEQFF. The CDR3 DNA reads TGCAGTGCTAGAGACCTCTATGAGCAGTTCTTC.

This sequence joins TRBV7-3 and TRBJ2-1; 9 positions agree with TRBD2. The CDR3 is made up of 17 amino acids. The trim removed 1 base at V and 7 bases at J, leaving 11 bases unmatched. CDR1 is SGHTA and CDR2 is FQGTGA in the germline V gene. In nucleotides, the CDR3 is TGTGCCAGCAGCTTAAATGTTGCTAGCGGGGTTCTTAATGAGCAGTTCTTC. Translation: CASSLNVASGVLNEQFF.

CDR3: CASSGPLEGPGETQYF. DNA for the CDR3: TGTGCCAGCAGTGGCCCTTTGGAGGGGCCGGGGGAGACCCAGTACTTC. V and J are TRBV2 and TRBJ2-5; possibly TRBD2 for D (6 bases). The V and J ends lost 4 bases and 5 bases respectively, with 20 bases between them. CDR1 is SNHLY, CDR2 FYNNEI, per germline. The CDR3 is 16 amino acids.

The chain couples TRBV5-4 to TRBJ1-1; possibly TRBD1 for D (5 bases). The length of the CDR3 is 15 residues. Germline CDR1 and CDR2: SGHNT and YYREEE (reference sequence). Trimming stripped 3 bases from V and 4 bases from J, with 16 bases between. Written as DNA, the CDR3 is TGTGCCAGCAGCTACCCTAGCGGGGCCAGCACTGAAGCTTTCTTT. It specifies CASSYPSGASTEAFF.

J is TRBJ2-6 and V is TRBV24-1; D uncertain. The CDR3 totals 16 residues. Germline V gene data show CDR1 as KGHDR and CDR2 as SFDVKD. The germline V and J ends were trimmed by 4 bases and 1 base, with 10 bases remaining between them. The CDR3 DNA sequence: TGTGCCACCAGTGACGCTAGTACTTCTGGGGCCAACGTCCTGACTTTC. Translating gives CATSDASTSGANVLTF.

The rearrangement joins TRBV7-3 to TRBJ1-6, with D hard to call. This CDR3 has 16 amino acids. V gave up 0 bases and J gave up 6 bases, with 12 bases separating them. From germline, CDR1 is SGHTA and CDR2 FQGTGA. As DNA, the CDR3 is TGTGCCAGCAGCTTAACGCACCAAACTCCTAATTCACCCCTCCACTTT. It yields the protein CASSLTHQTPNSPLHF. Supplemented by reference TRBV7-3 and TRBJ1-6, the full variable domain reads GAGVSQTPSNKVTEKGKYVELRCDPISGHTALYWYRQSLGQGPEFLIYFQGTGAADDSGLPNDRFFAVRPEGSVSTLKIQRTERGDSAVYLCASSLTHQTPNSPLHFGNGTRLTVT.

The rearrangement joins TRBV3-1 (or the pseudogene TRBV3-2) to TRBJ1-1; D gene ambiguous. CDR3 length equals 14 residues. The V gene lost 4 bases and the J gene lost 5 bases, with 14 bases spanning the gap. From germline, CDR1 is LGHDT and CDR2 YNNKEL (reference sequence). For the CDR3, the DNA is TGTGCCAGCAGCCCCGAGGCGGGTCGAACTGAAGCTTTCTTT. It codes for CASSPEAGRTEAFF.

This chain's CDR3 is CASILDRASFYGYTF. The DNA for the CDR3 is TGTGCCAGCATCCTGGACAGGGCATCGTTCTATGGCTACACCTTC. The chain joins TRBV5-6 to TRBJ1-2, with 8 bases that match TRBD1. Trimming at V came to 6 bases and at J to 4 bases, leaving 11 bases not matched to a gene. The CDR3 runs 15 residues. Looked up from germline, CDR1 is SGHDT and CDR2 is YYEEEE.

Written as DNA, the CDR3 is TGTGCCAGCAGCTCCAGGGTCTTTGACACTGAAGCTTTCTTT. The encoded protein is CASSSRVFDTEAFF. The chain recombines TRBV7-2 with TRBJ1-1; tentatively, D is TRBD1 (5 bases). Trimming took 4 bases from V and 3 from J, leaving 12 bases between them. Germline loops: CDR1 SGHTA, CDR2 FQGNSA. The CDR3 length is 14 residues.

J is TRBJ1-2 and V is TRBV30, with 9 nucleotides matching TRBD1. The CDR3 loop spans 13 amino acids. Germline loops: CDR1 GTSNPN, CDR2 SVGIG (reference sequence). Unmatched junction bases numbered 2, after V lost 3 bases and J lost 3 bases. The CDR3: CAWSGQGHYGYTF. The CDR3 nucleotides read TGTGCCTGGAGCGGACAGGGGCACTATGGCTACACCTTC.

The chain couples TRBV19 to TRBJ1-5; D is unresolved. Trimming left V 7 bases short and J 1 base short, with 11 bases between. CDR3 length: 14 amino acids. Germline V gene sequence: CDR1 LNHDA, CDR2 SQIVND (reference sequence). CDR3 protein: CASNLRESNQPQHF. DNA for the CDR3: TGTGCCAGTAACCTCCGGGAAAGCAATCAGCCCCAGCATTTT.

This rearrangement joins TRBV3-1 (or the pseudogene TRBV3-2) to TRBJ1-5, with no clear D. Germline V gives CDR1 LGHDT, CDR2 YNNKEL (reference sequence). CDR3 length equals 13 residues. V lost 4 bases and J lost 6, with 10 bases in between. For the CDR3, the DNA is TGTGCCAGCAGCCCTTCCCACATTCAGCCCCAGCATTTT. Encoded protein: CASSPSHIQPQHF.

The V gene is TRBV18, the J gene TRBJ2-7; TRBD2 matches at 7 bases. Trimming cost V 4 bases and J 0 bases; bases outside gene matches: 6. Germline-derived CDR1 and CDR2 are KGHSH and LQKENI. This CDR3 contains 15 residues. The CDR3 sequence: CASSQGRETSYEQYF. The CDR3 nucleotides read TGTGCCAGCTCACAAGGGAGGGAAACCTCCTACGAGCAGTACTTC.

V gene TRBV5-1 combines with J gene TRBJ2-1, with 9 bases fitting TRBD2. The germline gives CDR1 SGHRS, CDR2 YFSETQ. The J segment lost 5 bases and the V segment lost 4 bases, leaving 10 bases of the junction unmatched. This CDR3 has 16 residues. The CDR3 bases are TGCGCCAGCAGCCTACTACAGGGCGGGGGGGACAATGAGCAGTTCTTC. Amino acid sequence: CASSLLQGGGDNEQFF.

This chain links TRBV7-6 with TRBJ2-5, with TRBD1 matching over 7 bases. Trimming cost V 0 bases and J 5 bases; bases outside gene matches: 6. Germline lookup yields CDR1 SGHVS and CDR2 FNYEAQ. This CDR3 has 15 amino acids. The CDR3 coding sequence is TGTGCCAGCAGCTTAGCAGGGGGCGAGGGGGAGACCCAGTACTTC. Encoded protein: CASSLAGGEGETQYF.